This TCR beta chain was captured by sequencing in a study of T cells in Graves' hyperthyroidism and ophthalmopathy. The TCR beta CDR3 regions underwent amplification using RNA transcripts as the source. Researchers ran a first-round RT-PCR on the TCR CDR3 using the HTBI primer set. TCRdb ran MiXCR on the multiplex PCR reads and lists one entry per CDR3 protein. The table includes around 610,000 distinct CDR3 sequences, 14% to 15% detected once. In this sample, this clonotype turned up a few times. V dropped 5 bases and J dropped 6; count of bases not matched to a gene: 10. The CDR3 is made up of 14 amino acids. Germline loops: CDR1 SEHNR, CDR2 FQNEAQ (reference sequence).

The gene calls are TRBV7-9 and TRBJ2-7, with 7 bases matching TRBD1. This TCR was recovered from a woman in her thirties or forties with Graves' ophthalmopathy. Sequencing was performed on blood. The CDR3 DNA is TGTGCCAGCAGCAACGCTGAAACAGGGGTCGAGCAGTACTTC. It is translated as CASSNAETGVEQYF.